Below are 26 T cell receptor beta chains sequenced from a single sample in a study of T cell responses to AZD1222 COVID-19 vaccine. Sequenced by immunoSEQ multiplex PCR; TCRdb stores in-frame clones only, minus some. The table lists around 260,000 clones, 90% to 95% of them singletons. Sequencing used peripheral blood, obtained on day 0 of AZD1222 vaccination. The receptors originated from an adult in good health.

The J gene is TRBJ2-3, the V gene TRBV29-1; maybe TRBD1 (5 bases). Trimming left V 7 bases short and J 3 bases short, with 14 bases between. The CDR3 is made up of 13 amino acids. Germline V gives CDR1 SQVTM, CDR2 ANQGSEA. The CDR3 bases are TGCAGCGGGTCGGTGGGGCTTACAGATACGCAGTATTTT. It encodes CSGSVGLTDTQYF.

The DNA for the CDR3 is TGTGCCAGCGGTGGAACTGAAGCTTTCTTT. Translation gives CASGGTEAFF. The rearrangement joins TRBV19 to TRBJ1-1; D uncertain. The CDR3 consists of 10 residues. The germline V gene has CDR1 LNHDA and CDR2 SQIVND (reference sequence). V was pared by 9 bases and J by 5 bases, with 7 bases between.

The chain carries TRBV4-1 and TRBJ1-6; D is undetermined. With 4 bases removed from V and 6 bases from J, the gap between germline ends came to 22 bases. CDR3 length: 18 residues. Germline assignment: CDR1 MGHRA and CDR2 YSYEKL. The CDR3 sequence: CASSRRDHSRASNSPLHF. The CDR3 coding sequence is TGCGCCAGCAGCCGCCGAGATCACAGTCGGGCGTCTAATTCACCCCTCCACTTT.

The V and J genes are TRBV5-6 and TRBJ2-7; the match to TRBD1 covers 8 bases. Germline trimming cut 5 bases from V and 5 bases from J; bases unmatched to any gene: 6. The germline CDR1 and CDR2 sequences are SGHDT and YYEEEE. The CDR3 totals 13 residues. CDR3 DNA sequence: TGTGCCAGCAGGCCGGCAGGGGGCGACGAGCAGTACTTC. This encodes CASRPAGGDEQYF.

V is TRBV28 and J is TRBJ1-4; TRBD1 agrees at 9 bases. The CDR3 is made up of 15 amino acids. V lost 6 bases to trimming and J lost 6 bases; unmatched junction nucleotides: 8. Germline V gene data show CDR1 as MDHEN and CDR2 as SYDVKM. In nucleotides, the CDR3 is TGTGCCAGCAGGCGGGGACAGGGTCCATATGAAAAACTGTTTTTT. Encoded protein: CASRRGQGPYEKLFF.

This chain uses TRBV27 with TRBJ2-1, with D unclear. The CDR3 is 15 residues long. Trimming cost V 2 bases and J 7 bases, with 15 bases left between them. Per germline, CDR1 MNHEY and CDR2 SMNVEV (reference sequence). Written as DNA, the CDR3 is TGTGCCAGCAGTTTACTAGGACCCGTGGGGAATGAGCAGTTCTTC. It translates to CASSLLGPVGNEQFF.

The CDR3 nucleotides read TGTGCCAGCAGCCTCGGACAGGGGGGCACTGAAGCTTTCTTT. Residues: CASSLGQGGTEAFF. The V gene is TRBV3-1 (or the pseudogene TRBV3-2), the J gene TRBJ1-1; 10 bases fit TRBD1. Germline V lookup: CDR1 LGHDT, CDR2 YNNKEL (reference sequence). The ends lost 4 bases at V and 4 bases at J; junction bases unmatched: 3. This CDR3 is built from 14 residues.

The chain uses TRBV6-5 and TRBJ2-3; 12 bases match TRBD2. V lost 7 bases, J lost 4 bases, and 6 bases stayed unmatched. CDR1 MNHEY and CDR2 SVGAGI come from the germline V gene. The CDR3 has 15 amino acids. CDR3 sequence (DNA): TGTGCCAGCACCAGGACTAGCGGGGCCCCAGATACGCAGTATTTT. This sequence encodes CASTRTSGAPDTQYF.

The CDR3, as DNA: TGCAGCGTTCGGGCCATGGGCGATGAAAAACTGTTTTTT. Translation: CSVRAMGDEKLFF. The genes are TRBV29-1 and TRBJ1-4; D uncertain. The CDR3 is 13 residues long. Between the trimmed V and J ends, which lost 5 bases and 6 bases, there was a span of 13 bases. Germline CDR1 and CDR2: SQVTM and ANQGSEA.

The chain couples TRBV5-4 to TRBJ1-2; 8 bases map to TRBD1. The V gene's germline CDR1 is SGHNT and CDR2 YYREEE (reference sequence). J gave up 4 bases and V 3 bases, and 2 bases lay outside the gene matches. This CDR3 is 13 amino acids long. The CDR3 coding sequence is TGTGCCAGCAGCTCAACAGGGGGCTATGGCTACACCTTC. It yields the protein CASSSTGGYGYTF.

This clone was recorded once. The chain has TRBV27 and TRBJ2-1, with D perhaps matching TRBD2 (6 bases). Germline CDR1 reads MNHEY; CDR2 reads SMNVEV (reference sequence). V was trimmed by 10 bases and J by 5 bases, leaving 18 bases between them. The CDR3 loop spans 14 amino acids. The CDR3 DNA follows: TGTGCCACCATGAAACTAGCCGTCCACAATGAGCAGTTCTTC. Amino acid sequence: CATMKLAVHNEQFF.

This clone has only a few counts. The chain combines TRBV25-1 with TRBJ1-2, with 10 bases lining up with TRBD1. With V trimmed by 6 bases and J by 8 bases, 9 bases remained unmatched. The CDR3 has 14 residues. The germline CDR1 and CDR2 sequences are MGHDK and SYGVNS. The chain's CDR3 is CASRGGQGMEGYTF. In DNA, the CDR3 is TGTGCCAGCAGGGGGGGACAGGGGATGGAAGGCTACACCTTC.

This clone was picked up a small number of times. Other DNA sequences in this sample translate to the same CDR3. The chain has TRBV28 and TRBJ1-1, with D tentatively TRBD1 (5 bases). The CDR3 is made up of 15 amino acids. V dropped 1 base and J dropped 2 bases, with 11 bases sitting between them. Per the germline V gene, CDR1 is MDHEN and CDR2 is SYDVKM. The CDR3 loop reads CASSLFGGGNTEAFF. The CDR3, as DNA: TGTGCCAGCAGTTTATTTGGGGGGGGTAACACTGAAGCTTTCTTT.

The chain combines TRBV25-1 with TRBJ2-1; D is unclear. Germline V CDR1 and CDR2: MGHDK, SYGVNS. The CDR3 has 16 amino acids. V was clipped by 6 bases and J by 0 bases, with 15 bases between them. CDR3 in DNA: TGTGCCAGCAGCGACGACCCTAGGCACTCCTACAATGAGCAGTTCTTC. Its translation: CASSDDPRHSYNEQFF.

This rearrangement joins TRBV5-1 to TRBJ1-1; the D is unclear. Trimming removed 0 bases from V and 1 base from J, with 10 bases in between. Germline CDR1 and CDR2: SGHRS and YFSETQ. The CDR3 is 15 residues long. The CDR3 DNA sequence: TGCGCCAGCAGCTTGGTTCCCGGAGGGAACACTGAAGCTTTCTTT. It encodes CASSLVPGGNTEAFF.

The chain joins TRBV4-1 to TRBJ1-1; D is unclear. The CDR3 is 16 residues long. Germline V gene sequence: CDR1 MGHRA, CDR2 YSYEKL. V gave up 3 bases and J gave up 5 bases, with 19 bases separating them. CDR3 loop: CASSHLIGSARTEAFF. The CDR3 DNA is TGCGCCAGCAGCCACCTGATAGGTTCGGCCCGGACTGAAGCTTTCTTT.

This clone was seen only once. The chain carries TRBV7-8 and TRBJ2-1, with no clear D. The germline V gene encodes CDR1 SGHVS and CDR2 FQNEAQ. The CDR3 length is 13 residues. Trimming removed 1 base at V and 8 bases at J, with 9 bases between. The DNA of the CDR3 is TGTGCCAGCAGCTTAGAGAGGCTTGATGAGCAGTTCTTC. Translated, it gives CASSLERLDEQFF.

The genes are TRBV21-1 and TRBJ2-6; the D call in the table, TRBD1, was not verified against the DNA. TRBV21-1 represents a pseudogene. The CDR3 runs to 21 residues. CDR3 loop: CASSKEGQGVPSSSGANVLTF. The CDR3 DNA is TGTGCCAGCAGCAAAGAAGGACAGGGGGTCCCCTCTTCCTCTGGGGCCAACGTCCTGACTTTC.

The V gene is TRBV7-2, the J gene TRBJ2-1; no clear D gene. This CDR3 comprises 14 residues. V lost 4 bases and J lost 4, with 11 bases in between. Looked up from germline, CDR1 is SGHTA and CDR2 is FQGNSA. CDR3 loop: CASSSPSVYNEQFF. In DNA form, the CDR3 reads TGTGCCAGCAGCTCACCCAGCGTTTACAATGAGCAGTTCTTC.

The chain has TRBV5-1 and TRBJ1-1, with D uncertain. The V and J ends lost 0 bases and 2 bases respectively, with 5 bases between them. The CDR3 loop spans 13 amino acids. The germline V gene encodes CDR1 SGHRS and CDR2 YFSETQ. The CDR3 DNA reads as TGCGCCAGCAGCTTGGACAGTAACACTGAAGCTTTCTTT. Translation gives CASSLDSNTEAFF.

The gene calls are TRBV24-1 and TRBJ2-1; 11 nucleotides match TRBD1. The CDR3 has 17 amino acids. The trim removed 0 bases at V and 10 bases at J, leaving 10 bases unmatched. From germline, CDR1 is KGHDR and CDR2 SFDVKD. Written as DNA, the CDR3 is TGTGCCACCAGTGATTTGCCCCGGGACAGGGGGGTAGGGGAGCAGTTCTTC. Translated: CATSDLPRDRGVGEQFF.

The CDR3 DNA sequence: TGTGCCAGCAGCCGGAGGGGGCGGGGGAGGACCTACAATGAGCAGTTCTTC. As protein: CASSRRGRGRTYNEQFF. This chain joins TRBV7-2 and TRBJ2-1; D may be TRBD1 or TRBD2 (7 bases each). Germline CDR1 and CDR2: SGHTA and FQGNSA. The CDR3 extends over 17 amino acids. The V end lost 5 bases, the J end lost 2 bases, and 19 bases lay between the germline ends.

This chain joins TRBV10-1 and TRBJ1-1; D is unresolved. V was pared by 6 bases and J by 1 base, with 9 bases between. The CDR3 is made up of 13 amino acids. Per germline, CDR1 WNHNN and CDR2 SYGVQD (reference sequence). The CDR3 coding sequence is TGCGCCAGCAGCGCCCGACAGAACACTGAAGCTTTCTTT. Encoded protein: CASSARQNTEAFF.

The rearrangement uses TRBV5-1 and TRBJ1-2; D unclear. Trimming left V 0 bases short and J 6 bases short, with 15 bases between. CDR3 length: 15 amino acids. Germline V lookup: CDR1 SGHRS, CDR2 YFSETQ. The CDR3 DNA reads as TGCGCCAGCAGCTTGGGGACCCGTCGCGCGAATGGCTACACCTTC. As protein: CASSLGTRRANGYTF.

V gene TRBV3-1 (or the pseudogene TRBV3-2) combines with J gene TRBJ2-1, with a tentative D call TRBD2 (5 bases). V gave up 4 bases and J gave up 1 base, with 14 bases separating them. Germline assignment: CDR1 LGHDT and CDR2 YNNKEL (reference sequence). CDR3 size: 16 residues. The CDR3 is CASSPLERQSYNEQFF. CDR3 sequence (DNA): TGTGCCAGCAGCCCCCTAGAGCGGCAATCCTACAATGAGCAGTTCTTC.

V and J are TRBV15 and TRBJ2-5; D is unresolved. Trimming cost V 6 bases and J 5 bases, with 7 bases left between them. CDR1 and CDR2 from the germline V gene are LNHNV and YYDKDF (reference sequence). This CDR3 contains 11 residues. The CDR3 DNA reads TGTGCCACCAGTACCGAGGAGACCCAGTACTTC. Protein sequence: CATSTEETQYF.